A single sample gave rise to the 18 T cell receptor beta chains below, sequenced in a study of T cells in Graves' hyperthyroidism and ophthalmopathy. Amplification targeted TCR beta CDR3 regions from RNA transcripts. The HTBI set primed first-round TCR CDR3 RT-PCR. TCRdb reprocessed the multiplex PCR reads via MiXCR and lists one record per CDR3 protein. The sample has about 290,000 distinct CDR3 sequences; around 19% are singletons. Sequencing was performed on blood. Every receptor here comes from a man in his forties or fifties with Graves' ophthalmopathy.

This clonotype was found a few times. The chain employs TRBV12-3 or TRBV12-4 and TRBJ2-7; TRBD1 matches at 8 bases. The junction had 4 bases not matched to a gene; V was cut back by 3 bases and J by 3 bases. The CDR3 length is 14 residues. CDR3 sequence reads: CASSFRTGNYEQYF. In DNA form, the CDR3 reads TGTGCCAGCAGTTTTCGGACAGGGAACTACGAGCAGTACTTC.

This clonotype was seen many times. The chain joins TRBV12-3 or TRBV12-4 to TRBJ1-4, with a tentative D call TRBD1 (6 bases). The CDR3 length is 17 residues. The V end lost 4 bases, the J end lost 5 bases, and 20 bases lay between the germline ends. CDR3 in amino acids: CASSWRGGGRGNEKLFF. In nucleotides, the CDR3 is TGTGCCAGCAGTTGGAGGGGCGGGGGGCGCGGAAATGAAAAACTGTTTTTT.

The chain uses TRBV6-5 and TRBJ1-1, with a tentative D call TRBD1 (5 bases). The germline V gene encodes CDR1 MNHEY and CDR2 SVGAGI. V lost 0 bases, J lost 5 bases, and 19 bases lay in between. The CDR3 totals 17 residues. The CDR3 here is CASSYSKRRGGVTEAFF. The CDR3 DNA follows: TGTGCCAGCAGTTACTCGAAGCGCCGCGGGGGAGTGACTGAAGCTTTCTTT.

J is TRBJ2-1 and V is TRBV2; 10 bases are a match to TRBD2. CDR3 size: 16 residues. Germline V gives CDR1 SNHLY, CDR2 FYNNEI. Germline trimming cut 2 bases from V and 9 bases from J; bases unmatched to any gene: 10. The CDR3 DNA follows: TGTGCCAGCAGTGAACTAGCGGGAGCGGGGGACCTTGAGCAGTTCTTC. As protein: CASSELAGAGDLEQFF. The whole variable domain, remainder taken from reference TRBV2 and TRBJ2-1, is EPEVTQTPSHQVTQMGQEVILRCVPISNHLYFYWYRQILGQKVEFLVSFYNNEISEKSEIFDDQFSVERPDGSNFTLKIRSTKLEDSAMYFCASSELAGAGDLEQFFGPGTRLTVL.

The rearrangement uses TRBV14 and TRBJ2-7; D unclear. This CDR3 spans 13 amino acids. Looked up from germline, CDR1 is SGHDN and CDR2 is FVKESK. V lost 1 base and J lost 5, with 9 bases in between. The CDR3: CASSQVGVHEQYF. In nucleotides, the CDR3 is TGTGCCAGCAGCCAAGTAGGCGTTCACGAGCAGTACTTC.

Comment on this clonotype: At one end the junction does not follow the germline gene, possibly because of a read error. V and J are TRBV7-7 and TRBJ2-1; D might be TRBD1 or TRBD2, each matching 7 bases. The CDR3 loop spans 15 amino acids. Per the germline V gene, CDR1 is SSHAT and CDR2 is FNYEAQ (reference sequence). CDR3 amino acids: CASSLVAGGGNEQFF. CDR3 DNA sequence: TGTGCTAGCAGCTTAGTAGCAGGGGGGGGGAATGAGCAGTTCTTC. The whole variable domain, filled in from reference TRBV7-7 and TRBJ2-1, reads GAGVSQSPRYKVTKRGQDVTLRCDPISSHATLYWYQQALGQGPEFLTYFNYEAQPDKSGLPSDRFSAERPEGSISTLTIQRTEQRDSAMYRCASSLVAGGGNEQFFGPGTRLTVL.

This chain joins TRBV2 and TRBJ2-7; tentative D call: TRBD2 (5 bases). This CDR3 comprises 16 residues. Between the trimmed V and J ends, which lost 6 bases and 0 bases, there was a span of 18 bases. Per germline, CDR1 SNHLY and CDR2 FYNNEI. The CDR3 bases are TGTGCCAGCAGCTTTGCGGGCCCTCCTAGCTCCTACGAGCAGTACTTC. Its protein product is CASSFAGPPSSYEQYF. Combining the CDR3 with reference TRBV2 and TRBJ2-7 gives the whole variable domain EPEVTQTPSHQVTQMGQEVILRCVPISNHLYFYWYRQILGQKVEFLVSFYNNEISEKSEIFDDQFSVERPDGSNFTLKIRSTKLEDSAMYFCASSFAGPPSSYEQYFGPGTRLTVT.

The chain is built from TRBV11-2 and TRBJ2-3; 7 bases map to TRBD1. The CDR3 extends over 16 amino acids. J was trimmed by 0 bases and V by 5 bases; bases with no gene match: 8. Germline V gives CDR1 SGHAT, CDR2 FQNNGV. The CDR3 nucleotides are TGTGCCAGCAGCCCCGGGACAGCGCCTAGCACAGATACGCAGTATTTT. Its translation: CASSPGTAPSTDTQYF.

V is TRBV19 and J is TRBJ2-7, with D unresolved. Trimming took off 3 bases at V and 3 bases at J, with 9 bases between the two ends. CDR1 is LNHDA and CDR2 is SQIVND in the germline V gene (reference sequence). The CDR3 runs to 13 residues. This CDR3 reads CASSMYVGYEQYF. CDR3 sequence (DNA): TGTGCCAGTAGTATGTATGTCGGCTACGAGCAGTACTTC.

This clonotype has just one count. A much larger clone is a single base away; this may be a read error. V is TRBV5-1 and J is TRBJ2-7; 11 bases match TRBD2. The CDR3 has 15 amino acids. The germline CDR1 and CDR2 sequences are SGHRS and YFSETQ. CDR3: CASSQGGLAGGEQYF. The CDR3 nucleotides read TGTGCCAGCAGCCAAGGAGGTCTAGCGGGAGGTGAGCAGTACTTC.

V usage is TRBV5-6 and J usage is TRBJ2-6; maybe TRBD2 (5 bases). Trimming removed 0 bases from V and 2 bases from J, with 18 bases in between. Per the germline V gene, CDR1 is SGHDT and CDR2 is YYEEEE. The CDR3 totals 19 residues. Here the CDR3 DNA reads TGTGCCAGCAGCTTGGTTTGGGGAGTCGGTATGACTGGGGCCAACGTCCTGACTTTC. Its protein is CASSLVWGVGMTGANVLTF.

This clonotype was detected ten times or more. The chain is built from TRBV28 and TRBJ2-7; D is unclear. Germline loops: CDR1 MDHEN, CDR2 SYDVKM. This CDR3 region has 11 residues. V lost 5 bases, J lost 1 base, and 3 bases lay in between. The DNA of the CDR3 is TGTGCCAGCAGTGGGTCCTACGAGCAGTACTTC. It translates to CASSGSYEQYF.

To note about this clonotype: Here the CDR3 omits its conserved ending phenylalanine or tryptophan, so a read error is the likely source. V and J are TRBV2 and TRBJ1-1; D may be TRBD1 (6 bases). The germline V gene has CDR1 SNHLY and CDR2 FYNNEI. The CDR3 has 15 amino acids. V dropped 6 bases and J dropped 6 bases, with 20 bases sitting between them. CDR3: CASRSSGGAVAEAFL. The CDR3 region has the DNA TGTGCCAGCAGGTCTTCGGGGGGGGCTGTGGCTGAAGCTTTCCTT.

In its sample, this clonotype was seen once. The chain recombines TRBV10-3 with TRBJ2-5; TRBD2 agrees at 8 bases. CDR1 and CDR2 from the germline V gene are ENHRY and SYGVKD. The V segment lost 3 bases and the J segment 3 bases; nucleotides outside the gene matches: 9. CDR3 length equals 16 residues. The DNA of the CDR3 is TGTGCCATCAGTGACCCCTCCCTGACTAGCGAAGAGACCCAGTACTTC. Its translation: CAISDPSLTSEETQYF.

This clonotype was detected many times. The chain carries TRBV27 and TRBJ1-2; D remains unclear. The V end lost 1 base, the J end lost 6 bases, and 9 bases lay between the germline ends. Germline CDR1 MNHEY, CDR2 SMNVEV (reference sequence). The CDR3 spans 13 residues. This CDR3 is CASSLLGSHGYTF. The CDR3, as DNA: TGTGCCAGCAGTTTATTAGGTAGTCATGGCTACACCTTC.

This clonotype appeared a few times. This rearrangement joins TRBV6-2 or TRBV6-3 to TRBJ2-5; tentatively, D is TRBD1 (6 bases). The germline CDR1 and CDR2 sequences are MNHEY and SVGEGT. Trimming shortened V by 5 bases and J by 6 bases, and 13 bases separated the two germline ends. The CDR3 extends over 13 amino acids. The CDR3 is CASSVSDRKTQYF. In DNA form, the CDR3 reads TGTGCCAGCAGTGTTTCGGACAGAAAGACCCAGTACTTC.

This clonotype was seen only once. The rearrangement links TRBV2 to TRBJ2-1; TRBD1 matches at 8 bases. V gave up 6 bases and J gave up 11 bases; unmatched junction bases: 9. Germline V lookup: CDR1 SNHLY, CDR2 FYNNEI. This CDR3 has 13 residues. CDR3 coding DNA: TGTGCCAGCAGACCGACAGGGGACAACCAGCAGTTCTTC. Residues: CASRPTGDNQQFF.

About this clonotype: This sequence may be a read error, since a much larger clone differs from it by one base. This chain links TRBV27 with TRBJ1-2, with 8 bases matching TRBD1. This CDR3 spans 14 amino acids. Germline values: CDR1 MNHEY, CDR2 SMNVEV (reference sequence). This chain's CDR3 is CASRRDRGTYGYIF. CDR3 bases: TGTGCCAGCAGACGAGACAGGGGCACCTATGGCTACATCTTC.